Listed below are T cell receptor beta chains from one sample, sequenced in a study of cytomegalovirus exposure and HLA in healthy donors. TCRdb's table, derived via immunoSEQ multiplex PCR, lists solely in-frame clones and lacks some. The table shows fewer than 250,000 clones, with approximately 88% occurring only once. Material: PBMCs. The receptor source for this set is a woman in her twenties or thirties in good health and CMV-seropositive. Each CDR3 is given with its conserved first and last residue. The D gene is left open where the match is weak. Not all rows give a size; the values are once, few, many and, for expanded clones, a class.

CDR3aa: CSAPVSHEQFF
CDR3nt: TGCAGTGCTCCTGTGTCCCATGAGCAGTTCTTC
v_gene: TRBV20-1
abundance: few
d_gene: NA
j_gene: TRBJ2-1

CDR3aa: CASSLNTEAFF
CDR3nt: TGTGCCAGCAGCTTGAACACTGAAGCTTTCTTT
v_gene: TRBV5-8
abundance: NA
d_gene: NA
j_gene: TRBJ1-1

CDR3aa: CASSQELASWGTDTQYF
CDR3nt: TGTGCCAGCAGCCAAGAGTTGGCTAGCTGGGGCACAGATACGCAGTATTTT
v_gene: TRBV14
abundance: many
d_gene: NA
j_gene: TRBJ2-3

CDR3aa: CASSLRGANEQFF
CDR3nt: TGTGCCAGCAGCTTGAGGGGGGCCAATGAGCAGTTCTTC
v_gene: TRBV7-9
abundance: NA
d_gene: NA
j_gene: TRBJ2-1

CDR3aa: CSVRQNMNTEAFF
CDR3nt: TGCAGCGTAAGACAGAATATGAACACTGAAGCTTTCTTT
v_gene: TRBV29-1
abundance: NA
d_gene: NA
j_gene: TRBJ1-1

CDR3aa: CASSLGFAGAGNTIYF
CDR3nt: TGCGCCAGCAGCCTAGGATTTGCGGGGGCTGGAAACACCATATATTTT
v_gene: TRBV5-1
abundance: NA
d_gene: NA
j_gene: TRBJ1-3

CDR3aa: CARSSGPQHF
CDR3nt: TGTGCCAGAAGCTCGGGGCCCCAGCATTTT
v_gene: TRBV7-5
abundance: few
d_gene: NA
j_gene: TRBJ1-5

CDR3aa: CASSSREGGSYEQYF
CDR3nt: TGTGCCAGCAGCTCCCGGGAGGGAGGTTCCTACGAGCAGTACTTC
v_gene: TRBV11-3
abundance: NA
d_gene: TRBD2
j_gene: TRBJ2-7

CDR3aa: CASSLAAGGGTSYEQYF
CDR3nt: TGTGCCAGCAGCTTGGCCGCTGGCGGAGGAACTTCCTACGAGCAGTACTTC
v_gene: TRBV5-6
abundance: NA
d_gene: NA
j_gene: TRBJ2-7

CDR3aa: CASSVSSGSPGELFF
CDR3nt: TGTGCCAGCAGTGTGTCGAGCGGGAGTCCCGGGGAGCTGTTTTTT
v_gene: TRBV6-1
abundance: NA
d_gene: TRBD2
j_gene: TRBJ2-2

CDR3aa: CASSQQRGREQFF
CDR3nt: TGCGCCAGCAGCCAACAGCGAGGGCGTGAGCAGTTCTTC
v_gene: TRBV4-3
abundance: NA
d_gene: NA
j_gene: TRBJ2-1

CDR3aa: CASVGLRGQRNAEAFF
CDR3nt: TGTGCCAGCGTGGGGTTACGGGGCCAACGGAACGCCGAAGCTTTCTTT
v_gene: TRBV2
abundance: NA
d_gene: NA
j_gene: TRBJ1-1

CDR3aa: CASSSLADQVNEQFF
CDR3nt: TGTGCCAGCAGCTCACTAGCGGATCAGGTAAATGAGCAGTTCTTC
v_gene: TRBV7-9
abundance: NA
d_gene: TRBD2
j_gene: TRBJ2-1

CDR3aa: CASSPRIGARGYNEQFF
CDR3nt: TGTGCCAGCAGCCCGCGGATCGGGGCACGGGGTTACAATGAGCAGTTCTTC
v_gene: TRBV13
abundance: NA
d_gene: NA
j_gene: TRBJ2-1

CDR3aa: CASSVDLAEQFF
CDR3nt: TGTGCCAGCAGCGTAGACTTAGCGGAGCAGTTCTTC
v_gene: TRBV9
abundance: NA
d_gene: NA
j_gene: TRBJ2-1

CDR3aa: CASSWGEGQETQYF
CDR3nt: TGTGCCAGCAGTTGGGGTGAGGGGCAAGAGACCCAGTACTTC
v_gene: TRBV13
abundance: NA
d_gene: NA
j_gene: TRBJ2-5

CDR3aa: CASREGWLREQYF
CDR3nt: TGTGCCAGCAGGGAAGGTTGGCTACGGGAGCAGTACTTC
v_gene: TRBV7-8
abundance: NA
d_gene: NA
j_gene: TRBJ2-7

CDR3aa: CASSLEQGHQPQHF
CDR3nt: TGCGCCAGCAGCTTGGAGCAGGGGCATCAGCCCCAGCATTTT
v_gene: TRBV5-1
abundance: NA
d_gene: NA
j_gene: TRBJ1-5

CDR3aa: CASSVGQEGEKLFF
CDR3nt: TGTGCCAGCAGCGTAGGGCAGGAAGGCGAAAAACTGTTTTTT
v_gene: TRBV9
abundance: once
d_gene: NA
j_gene: TRBJ1-4

CDR3aa: CASTLSGSRGSDTQYF
CDR3nt: TGTGCCAGTACCCTTAGCGGGAGCAGAGGTTCAGATACGCAGTATTTT
v_gene: TRBV19
abundance: NA
d_gene: TRBD2
j_gene: TRBJ2-3

CDR3aa: CASSLGVAYEQYF
CDR3nt: TGTGCCAGCAGCTTAGGAGTCGCCTACGAGCAGTACTTC
v_gene: TRBV11-2
abundance: NA
d_gene: NA
j_gene: TRBJ2-7

CDR3aa: CASSLLDRGRRGYTF
CDR3nt: TGCGCCAGCAGCTTGCTGGACAGGGGAAGAAGGGGCTACACCTTC
v_gene: TRBV5-1
abundance: few
d_gene: TRBD1
j_gene: TRBJ1-2

CDR3aa: CASSETRDRTSNYRGYTF
CDR3nt: TGTGCCAGCAGTGAAACCCGTGACAGGACCTCTAACTATCGTGGCTACACCTTC
v_gene: TRBV25-1
abundance: NA
d_gene: NA
j_gene: TRBJ1-2